This T cell receptor (beta chain) derives from a study of blood T cell repertoires in COVID-19. Germline CDR1 LNHDA, CDR2 SQIVND (reference sequence). CDR3 size: 17 residues. V shed 4 bases and J 0 bases; nucleotides not matched to a gene: 9. The protocol was immunoSEQ multiplex PCR, while the TCRdb copy is restricted to in-frame clones and leaves out a portion. The sample has about 410,000 clones; approximately 91% are singletons. Sequenced sample: peripheral blood. The TCR sequence derives from a woman aged 40-49 years with COVID-19, enrolled during active disease. The J gene is TRBJ2-1, the V gene TRBV19; 7 nucleotides agree with TRBD1. This CDR3 is CASSTGTVLSSYNEQFF. The CDR3 DNA follows: TGTGCCAGTAGTACTGGGACAGTCCTGAGCTCCTACAATGAGCAGTTCTTC.